This TCR beta chain was identified during a study of blood T cell repertoires in COVID-19. Study as a whole: COVID-19 samples from acute and convalescent phases originated in the United States, Italy and Spain. T cells, B-cell-depleted T cells, or PBMCs supplied cDNA or gDNA.

Germline values: CDR1 LGHNA, CDR2 YNFKEQ. The CDR3 has 16 residues. The V segment lost 5 bases and the J segment 0 bases; nucleotides outside the gene matches: 6. Per the authors' pipeline: Using reference gene primer amplification, nucleated cell counts were estimated. Produced via immunoSEQ multiplex PCR; TCRdb's table is partial and in-frame only. That table is the source of V, J and clone size, and D and trimming were worked out from the DNA. The table shows about 150,000 clones, with 75% to 90% occurring only once. This clone appeared a single time. The V call is TRBV4-2, the J call TRBJ2-2, with TRBD2 identical over 7 bases. The clonotype originates from a man aged 65-85 years with acute or convalescent COVID-19. Sequencing was performed on peripheral blood. Written as DNA, the CDR3 is TGTGCCAGCAGCTATCGACTAGCTTCGAACACCGGGGAGCTGTTTTTT. Encoded protein: CASSYRLASNTGELFF.